Shown below are 24 T cell receptor beta chains from a single sample sequenced in a study of blood T cell repertoires in COVID-19. Profiled with immunoSEQ multiplex PCR; TCRdb holds only in-frame clones, not every one. Of roughly 700,000 clones listed, 90% are singletons. Sequences were obtained from peripheral blood. Source of these receptors: a woman between 18 and 30 years old with acute or convalescent COVID-19.

The chain recombines TRBV24-1 with TRBJ1-5, with D possibly TRBD1 on 6 matching bases. With 3 bases removed from V and 2 bases from J, the gap between germline ends came to 16 bases. This CDR3 has 17 amino acids. CDR1 and CDR2 from the germline V gene are KGHDR and SFDVKD. The DNA of the CDR3 is TGTGCCACCAGTGATACGACCAGGGGAGTTGGCAATCAGCCCCAGCATTTT. It specifies CATSDTTRGVGNQPQHF.

Written as DNA, the CDR3 is TGCAGCGTTGAAGTCTATGGACAGGGAAACTATGGCTACACCTTC. As protein: CSVEVYGQGNYGYTF. The chain couples TRBV29-1 to TRBJ1-2; 8 nucleotides align to TRBD1. CDR1 is SQVTM, CDR2 ANQGSEA, per germline. The CDR3 sequence is 15 residues long. J gave up 2 bases and V 1 base, and 6 bases lay outside the gene matches.

The chain links TRBV5-1 to TRBJ1-2, with 8 bases matching TRBD1. J was trimmed by 8 bases and V by 4 bases; bases with no gene match: 13. Germline loops: CDR1 SGHRS, CDR2 YFSETQ. This CDR3 region has 15 residues. Here the CDR3 DNA reads TGCGCCAGCAGCCTGGATAAAGGGACAGGTGGAGGCTACACCTTC. Amino acids: CASSLDKGTGGGYTF.

The chain recombines TRBV24-1 with TRBJ2-1, with D possibly matching TRBD1 (6 bases). V dropped 5 bases and J dropped 4 bases, with 17 bases sitting between them. Germline-derived CDR1 and CDR2 are KGHDR and SFDVKD. The CDR3 covers 16 residues. The CDR3 DNA reads as TGTGCCACCAGTGCCCCGGCAGGGACACAATACAATGAGCAGTTCTTC. Protein product: CATSAPAGTQYNEQFF.

This sequence joins TRBV25-1 and TRBJ1-2; D uncertain. The V gene's germline CDR1 is MGHDK and CDR2 SYGVNS. This CDR3 spans 14 amino acids. The V end was cut by 3 bases, the J end by 8 bases, with 16 bases between. This CDR3 reads CASSETPPAGGYTF. CDR3 sequence (DNA): TGTGCCAGCAGTGAGACACCGCCCGCGGGGGGCTACACCTTC.

This chain joins TRBV6-4 and TRBJ2-3, with a tentative D call TRBD2 (5 bases). Germline CDR1 MRHNA, CDR2 SNTAGT. The V end was cut by 2 bases, the J end by 6 bases, with 9 bases between. The CDR3 has 13 amino acids. The CDR3 spells CASSDRPGDTQYF. CDR3 in DNA: TGTGCCAGCAGTGACCGACCGGGGGATACGCAGTATTTT.

This chain links TRBV29-1 with TRBJ1-2; perhaps TRBD1 as D (5 bases). Between the trimmed V and J ends, which lost 3 bases and 3 bases, there was a span of 8 bases. The CDR3 covers 12 residues. CDR1 and CDR2 from the germline V gene are SQVTM and ANQGSEA. The DNA of the CDR3 is TGCAGCGTTGAGGGCAGGGACTATGGCTACACCTTC. This sequence encodes CSVEGRDYGYTF. Drawing the rest from reference TRBV29-1 and TRBJ1-2, the complete variable domain is SAVISQKPSRDICQRGTSLTIQCQVDSQVTMMFWYRQQPGQSLTLIATANQGSEATYESGFVIDKFPISRPNLTFSTLTVSNMSPEDSSIYLCSVEGRDYGYTFGSGTRLTVV.

The V and J genes are TRBV3-1 (or the pseudogene TRBV3-2) and TRBJ2-1, with 8 bases fitting TRBD1. The V gene end was trimmed by 5 bases and the J gene end by 11 bases; junction bases not matched to a gene: 5. This CDR3 comprises 12 residues. Germline-derived CDR1 and CDR2 are LGHDT and YNNKEL (reference sequence). For the CDR3, the DNA is TGTGCCAGCAGCACTGACAGGGGTAAGCAGTTCTTC. Amino acid sequence: CASSTDRGKQFF.

This sequence joins TRBV5-1 and TRBJ1-2; D ambiguous. Per the germline V gene, CDR1 is SGHRS and CDR2 is YFSETQ. The CDR3 spans 12 residues. Trimming took 4 bases from V and 8 from J, leaving 12 bases between them. The CDR3 spells CASSGRAEGYTF. Written as DNA, the CDR3 is TGCGCCAGCAGCGGGAGGGCAGAGGGCTACACCTTC.

This chain uses TRBV30 with TRBJ2-2; 9 bases are shared with TRBD2. V gave up 0 bases and J gave up 6 bases; unmatched junction bases: 11. The germline V gene encodes CDR1 GTSNPN and CDR2 SVGIG (reference sequence). This CDR3 region has 17 residues. CDR3 amino acids: CAWSVRASGADAGELFF. DNA of the CDR3: TGTGCCTGGAGTGTTCGGGCTAGCGGGGCTGACGCCGGGGAGCTGTTTTTT.

The V and J genes are TRBV28 and TRBJ2-1; tentative D call: TRBD2 (6 bases). This CDR3 region has 15 residues. Germline CDR1 and CDR2: MDHEN and SYDVKM. V was trimmed by 3 bases and J by 4 bases, leaving 13 bases between them. The CDR3 DNA reads TGTGCCAGCAGTTTGAGGCGGCGGGGATACAATGAGCAGTTCTTC. Amino acid sequence: CASSLRRRGYNEQFF. The full variable domain, completed using reference TRBV28 and TRBJ2-1, is DVKVTQSSRYLVKRTGEKVFLECVQDMDHENMFWYRQDPGLGLRLIYFSYDVKMKEKGDIPEGYSVSREKKERFSLILESASTNQTSMYLCASSLRRRGYNEQFFGPGTRLTVL.

The chain is built from TRBV5-3 and TRBJ2-4, with 11 bases identical to TRBD1. TRBV5-3 is designated an ORF whose function remains uncertain. The CDR3 runs 18 residues. J gave up 3 bases and V 4 bases, and 12 bases lay outside the gene matches. The CDR3 spells CARSTDRGLPLVKNIQYF. The DNA for the CDR3 is TGTGCCAGAAGCACGGACAGGGGGCTCCCCTTAGTCAAAAACATTCAGTACTTC.

The chain carries TRBV7-3 and TRBJ1-1; 10 bases are shared with TRBD1. Germline CDR1 and CDR2: SGHTA and FQGTGA. CDR3 size: 15 residues. The V and J ends lost 2 bases and 6 bases, in that order; junction bases with no gene match: 6. The CDR3 here is CASSLLGQGKSEAFF. The CDR3 DNA is TGTGCCAGCAGCTTACTGGGACAGGGGAAATCTGAAGCTTTCTTT.

The chain uses TRBV5-6 and TRBJ2-7, with D perhaps matching TRBD2 (5 bases). This CDR3 region has 13 residues. Trimming removed 4 bases at V and 5 bases at J, with 13 bases between. CDR1 and CDR2 (germline): SGHDT, YYEEEE. DNA for the CDR3: TGTGCCAGCAGCCCCCGGGGAGTCCACGAGCAGTACTTC. The encoded protein is CASSPRGVHEQYF.

V usage is TRBV6-5 and J usage is TRBJ2-7; D is perhaps TRBD1 (6 bases). The CDR3 runs 14 residues. Germline V gene sequence: CDR1 MNHEY, CDR2 SVGAGI. V was shortened by 6 bases and J by 0 bases, with 12 bases between the two germline ends. CDR3 amino acids: CASSRTVTSYEQYF. CDR3 nucleotides: TGTGCCAGCAGCAGGACAGTGACCTCCTACGAGCAGTACTTC.

The gene calls are TRBV19 and TRBJ1-1, with TRBD1 matching 8 bases. The V gene end was trimmed by 9 bases and the J gene end by 1 base; junction bases not matched to a gene: 7. The CDR3 covers 14 residues. The germline gives CDR1 LNHDA, CDR2 SQIVND (reference sequence). The CDR3 here is CASRDRSGNTEAFF. The CDR3 DNA is TGTGCCAGCCGGGACAGGAGTGGGAACACTGAAGCTTTCTTT.

The CDR3 is CASSGWDGGNNSPLHF. For the CDR3, the DNA is TGTGCCAGTAGTGGTTGGGACGGGGGGAATAATTCACCCCTCCACTTT. This chain connects TRBV19 to TRBJ1-6; possible D gene TRBD1, 5 bases. The CDR3 extends over 16 amino acids. Trimming shortened V by 5 bases and J by 5 bases, and 16 bases separated the two germline ends. Germline V gene lookup returns CDR1 LNHDA and CDR2 SQIVND (reference sequence).

V usage is TRBV28 and J usage is TRBJ1-6; D ambiguous. Looked up from germline, CDR1 is MDHEN and CDR2 is SYDVKM. CDR3 length: 16 amino acids. The V and J ends lost 5 bases and 0 bases respectively, with 11 bases between them. This CDR3 is CASSRDTSSYNSPLHF. DNA of the CDR3: TGTGCCAGCAGTCGAGACACAAGCTCCTATAATTCACCCCTCCACTTT.

This chain links TRBV4-1 with TRBJ1-5; 8 bases map to TRBD1. Germline V lookup: CDR1 MGHRA, CDR2 YSYEKL. V lost 5 bases to trimming and J lost 4 bases; unmatched junction nucleotides: 7. The CDR3 contains 15 residues. The CDR3 bases are TGCGCCAGCAGCAGGGCAGGGGGCGCAAATCAGCCCCAGCATTTT. Translated, it gives CASSRAGGANQPQHF.

J is TRBJ1-1 and V is TRBV5-4, with TRBD1 as a possible D gene (5 bases). CDR1 and CDR2 (germline): SGHNT, YYREEE (reference sequence). Between the trimmed V and J ends, which lost 0 bases and 4 bases, there was a span of 10 bases. The CDR3 is 14 residues long. The CDR3 region has the DNA TGTGCCAGCAGCTTGGCGGACGGGGGCACTGAAGCTTTCTTT. As protein: CASSLADGGTEAFF.

The rearrangement uses TRBV25-1 and TRBJ2-7, with no clear D. The CDR3 has 13 amino acids. Germline assignment: CDR1 MGHDK and CDR2 SYGVNS. Trimming left V 3 bases short and J 1 base short, with 7 bases between. For the CDR3, the DNA is TGTGCCAGCAGTGAGTGGGCGTCCTACGAGCAGTACTTC. This codes for CASSEWASYEQYF.

The V call is TRBV4-3, the J call TRBJ1-4; perhaps TRBD1 as D (5 bases). Trimming stripped 0 bases from V and 0 bases from J, with 8 bases between. This CDR3 has 16 amino acids. The germline V gene has CDR1 LGHNA and CDR2 YSLEER. This chain's CDR3 is CASSQDAGATNEKLFF. DNA for the CDR3: TGCGCCAGCAGCCAAGATGCGGGGGCAACTAATGAAAAACTGTTTTTT.

V and J are TRBV7-2 and TRBJ1-2; 10 nucleotides line up with TRBD1. The germline gives CDR1 SGHTA, CDR2 FQGNSA. The J segment lost 4 bases and the V segment lost 1 base, leaving 12 bases of the junction unmatched. The CDR3 runs to 18 residues. This CDR3 is CASSLEGRGGQGSYGYTF. Here the CDR3 DNA reads TGTGCCAGCAGCTTAGAAGGGCGCGGGGGACAGGGGTCCTATGGCTACACCTTC.

V and J are TRBV3-1 (or the pseudogene TRBV3-2) and TRBJ2-7, with D maybe TRBD2 (5 bases). The CDR3 runs to 15 residues. CDR1 and CDR2 from the germline V gene are LGHDT and YNNKEL (reference sequence). V was cut by 5 bases and J by 1 base, with 15 bases left in between. This CDR3 is CASSFPGRNSYEQYF. CDR3 in DNA: TGTGCCAGCAGCTTCCCGGGAAGGAATTCCTACGAGCAGTACTTC.